This T cell receptor (beta chain) was observed in a study of radiotherapy plus CTLA-4 blockade in lung cancer. Overall study context: Around 18% of enrolled patients responded objectively, and approximately 30% had disease control. Regarding the study as a whole: Interferon-beta and early blood T cell clone dynamics reportedly predicted response best. After radiotherapy and ipilimumab, tumor-derived clones expanded in peripheral blood.

Lung cancer patients with chemo-refractory metastatic non-small-cell disease were given focal radiation plus CTLA-4 blockade with ipilimumab. Measured with immunoSEQ multiplex PCR; TCRdb has only the in-frame clones, and not every one. The sample carries approximately 75,000 clones, around 73% recorded once. On this clone: What it recognizes is unknown.

Sequencing was performed on peripheral blood, taken from a patient treated with radiotherapy plus ipilimumab. The sequence was collected from a human donor with non-small cell lung cancer who had a complete response to radiotherapy plus ipilimumab.

The CDR3 DNA reads as TGTGCCAGCAGCTTACGCCCGGACAGATTAACAGATACGCAGTATTTT. Protein sequence: CASSLRPDRLTDTQYF. This chain uses TRBV11-2 with TRBJ2-3, with a tentative D call TRBD1 (6 bases). CDR1 and CDR2 from the germline V gene are SGHAT and FQNNGV. CDR3 length: 16 amino acids. V was trimmed by 2 bases and J by 3 bases, leaving 15 bases between them.